The 25 T cell receptor beta chains below come from one sample, sequenced in a study of CD8+ T cells in alopecia areata. Treatment reported: oral pan-JAK inhibitor, 5-10 mg twice daily. Reverse transcribed after extraction, RNA yielded cDNA as the sequencing template. The protocol was immunoSEQ multiplex PCR, while the TCRdb copy is restricted to in-frame clones and leaves out a portion. The sample has over 200,000 clones, roughly 64% seen once; the top ten hold 4% to 5%. The sample here was CD4+ T cells sorted from blood, taken at week 4, from a patient treated with tofacitinib. Every receptor here comes from a human donor with alopecia areata.

The chain couples TRBV7-9 to TRBJ2-5; D is unclear. The CDR3 is 12 residues long. The ends were cut back, 3 bases at V and 5 bases at J, with 7 bases in the middle. The germline CDR1 and CDR2 sequences are SEHNR and FQNEAQ (reference sequence). The CDR3 DNA follows: TGTGCCAGCAGCTTCCTTCAGGAGACCCAGTACTTC. Its protein is CASSFLQETQYF.

CDR3 sequence reads: CASGDLGGNTIYF. The CDR3 DNA reads as TGTGCCAGCGGGGACCTCGGGGGAAACACCATATATTTT. The chain combines TRBV5-6 with TRBJ1-3, with a tentative D call TRBD1 (5 bases). This CDR3 is 13 amino acids long. CDR1 is SGHDT, CDR2 YYEEEE, per germline. Trimming left V 7 bases short and J 4 bases short, with 12 bases between.

The rearrangement uses TRBV28 and TRBJ1-5; D might be TRBD1 (5 bases). CDR1 is MDHEN and CDR2 is SYDVKM in the germline V gene. This CDR3 is built from 13 residues. Deletions cut 5 bases from V and 1 base from J, with 6 bases between. The CDR3 DNA follows: TGTGCCAGCAGTGGGGACAGCAATCAGCCCCAGCATTTT. This translates into CASSGDSNQPQHF.

The sample holds a few counts of this clone. Mismatch with germline at one junction end may stem from a read error. This chain uses TRBV4-1 with TRBJ2-7; possibly TRBD1 for D (5 bases). The CDR3 consists of 13 residues. Germline V lookup: CDR1 MGHRA, CDR2 YSYEKL. The DNA for the CDR3 is TGCGCCAGCAGCCAAGATCCCTCAGGGTTTCCAATCTTC. Translation gives CASSQDPSGFPIF.

The gene calls are TRBV29-1 and TRBJ2-5; D gene unclear. CDR3 size: 13 residues. CDR1 is SQVTM, CDR2 ANQGSEA, per germline. V was cut by 6 bases and J by 2 bases, with 13 bases left in between. The CDR3 protein is CSVRVGFQETQYF. Written as DNA, the CDR3 is TGCAGCGTCCGTGTGGGGTTTCAAGAGACCCAGTACTTC. The full variable domain, with the rest looked up from reference TRBV29-1 and TRBJ2-5, is SAVISQKPSRDICQRGTSLTIQCQVDSQVTMMFWYRQQPGQSLTLIATANQGSEATYESGFVIDKFPISRPNLTFSTLTVSNMSPEDSSIYLCSVRVGFQETQYFGPGTRLLVL.

The rearrangement links TRBV7-2 to TRBJ1-5; TRBD1 is a possible D gene (6 bases). The germline CDR1 and CDR2 sequences are SGHTA and FQGNSA. CDR3 size: 15 residues. Trimming left V 3 bases short and J 2 bases short, with 11 bases between. CDR3 residues: CASSFTGLGNQPQHF. The CDR3 coding sequence is TGTGCCAGCAGCTTTACAGGGTTGGGCAATCAGCCCCAGCATTTT.

V is TRBV5-1 and J is TRBJ2-3, with 8 positions matching TRBD1. The V gene's germline CDR1 is SGHRS and CDR2 YFSETQ. The trim removed 3 bases at V and 4 bases at J, leaving 10 bases unmatched. The CDR3 has 16 residues. The CDR3 DNA is TGCGCCAGCAGCTCTACCGGGGCAGGGGGCCCAGATACGCAGTATTTT. Protein product: CASSSTGAGGPDTQYF. Combining the CDR3 with reference TRBV5-1 and TRBJ2-3 gives the whole variable domain KAGVTQTPRYLIKTRGQQVTLSCSPISGHRSVSWYQQTPGQGLQFLFEYFSETQRNKGNFPGRFSGRQFSNSRSEMNVSTLELGDSALYLCASSSTGAGGPDTQYFGPGTRLTVL.

V is TRBV9 and J is TRBJ2-3; 11 positions agree with TRBD2. J was trimmed by 8 bases and V by 3 bases; bases with no gene match: 14. The germline gives CDR1 SGDLS, CDR2 YYNGEE. The CDR3 loop spans 17 amino acids. The CDR3, as DNA: TGTGCCAGCAGCGACTTACCATATAGCGGGGGGGCCGTTACGCAGTATTTT. The encoded protein is CASSDLPYSGGAVTQYF.

The CDR3 nucleotides are TGTGCCAGCAGTCCCCAGACAGGGGGAGGTTCACCCCTCCACTTT. It is translated as CASSPQTGGGSPLHF. V gene TRBV2 combines with J gene TRBJ1-6; 9 bases align to TRBD1. Germline loops: CDR1 SNHLY, CDR2 FYNNEI. The CDR3 length is 15 residues. After removal of 5 bases from V and 9 bases from J, the junction contained 8 bases not matched to a gene.

V and J are TRBV15 and TRBJ2-7; 7 bases line up with TRBD1. The V gene's germline CDR1 is LNHNV and CDR2 YYDKDF (reference sequence). V gave up 4 bases and J gave up 6 bases; unmatched junction bases: 6. CDR3 length: 13 residues. CDR3 bases: TGTGCCACCAGCACGCCCGACAGGGTCGAGCAGTACTTC. Encoded protein: CATSTPDRVEQYF. Together with reference TRBV15 and TRBJ2-7, the CDR3 gives the full variable domain: DAMVIQNPRYQVTQFGKPVTLSCSQTLNHNVMYWYQQKSSQAPKLLFHYYDKDFNNEADTPDNFQSRRPNTSFCFLDIRSPGLGDTAMYLCATSTPDRVEQYFGPGTRLTVT.

This clone has only a few counts. This sequence joins TRBV29-1 and TRBJ2-4; TRBD2 might be the D (6 bases). CDR3 length equals 13 residues. Trimming removed 3 bases from V and 9 bases from J, with 15 bases in between. Germline loops: CDR1 SQVTM, CDR2 ANQGSEA. In DNA form, the CDR3 reads TGCAGCGTTGAGGGGTCCCTCGGGGGCATTCAGTACTTC. Its translation is CSVEGSLGGIQYF.

The rearrangement uses TRBV14 and TRBJ2-5; perhaps TRBD1 as D (5 bases). This CDR3 region has 16 residues. In germline, CDR1 is SGHDN, CDR2 FVKESK. The V end was cut by 4 bases, the J end by 5 bases, with 20 bases between. The CDR3 DNA follows: TGTGCCAGCAGCCCAAAGGAGATTAGGGGTTTGGAGACCCAGTACTTC. Encoded protein: CASSPKEIRGLETQYF.

The V and J genes are TRBV5-1 and TRBJ2-1; 12 nucleotides align to TRBD2. V gave up 5 bases and J gave up 0 bases; unmatched junction bases: 24. The CDR3 contains 23 residues. CDR1 SGHRS and CDR2 YFSETQ come from the germline V gene. The CDR3 reads CASRTGLAGKASQTPSSYNEQFF. In DNA, the CDR3 is TGCGCCAGCAGGACCGGACTAGCGGGGAAAGCCTCCCAGACCCCGAGCTCCTACAATGAGCAGTTCTTC.

This clone was detected many times. The chain uses TRBV7-2 and TRBJ1-5; 8 positions match TRBD1. The CDR3 covers 15 residues. Germline CDR1 is SGHTA and CDR2 is FQGNSA. V dropped 1 base and J dropped 4; count of bases not matched to a gene: 3. Here the CDR3 DNA reads TGTGCCAGCAGCTTAGGATGGACAGGGAATCAGCCCCAGCATTTT. Translated, it gives CASSLGWTGNQPQHF.

The chain recombines TRBV11-2 with TRBJ2-1; 7 positions match TRBD1. CDR3 size: 12 residues. Germline lookup yields CDR1 SGHAT and CDR2 FQNNGV. Trimming cost V 4 bases and J 10 bases; bases outside gene matches: 4. CDR3 nucleotides: TGTGCCAGCAGCTCCACGGGACAGGAGCAGTTCTTC. This encodes CASSSTGQEQFF.

The chain is built from TRBV29-1 and TRBJ2-5; D is ambiguous. The CDR3 is 12 amino acids. Germline V gene data show CDR1 as SQVTM and CDR2 as ANQGSEA. Trimming stripped 6 bases from V and 5 bases from J, with 13 bases between. The CDR3 here is CSVRVGGETQYF. CDR3 in DNA: TGCAGCGTCCGGGTGGGTGGGGAGACCCAGTACTTC. Filled out from reference TRBV29-1 and TRBJ2-5, the complete variable domain reads SAVISQKPSRDICQRGTSLTIQCQVDSQVTMMFWYRQQPGQSLTLIATANQGSEATYESGFVIDKFPISRPNLTFSTLTVSNMSPEDSSIYLCSVRVGGETQYFGPGTRLLVL.

The rearrangement links TRBV19 to TRBJ2-7; 8 bases match TRBD2. The V gene end was trimmed by 5 bases and the J gene end by 3 bases; junction bases not matched to a gene: 6. This CDR3 comprises 14 residues. CDR1 and CDR2 from the germline V gene are LNHDA and SQIVND (reference sequence). This CDR3 reads CASSQSGTSYEQYF. The CDR3 DNA is TGTGCCAGTAGTCAATCCGGGACTAGCTACGAGCAGTACTTC.

V usage is TRBV2 and J usage is TRBJ1-1; D unresolved. V lost 7 bases to trimming and J lost 4 bases, with 7 bases between them. The CDR3 loop spans 11 amino acids. Germline lookup yields CDR1 SNHLY and CDR2 FYNNEI. Written as DNA, the CDR3 is TGTGCCAGCACCCCATCCACTGAAGCTTTCTTT. This codes for CASTPSTEAFF.

This clone was recorded once. The chain employs TRBV6-5 and TRBJ2-5; D remains ambiguous. The DNA end favors TRBJ2-7, so the J call may be wrong. This CDR3 is built from 10 residues. Germline CDR1 reads MNHEY; CDR2 reads SVGAGI. In nucleotides, the CDR3 is TGTGCCAGCTATTACTACGAGCAGTACTTC. It yields the protein CASYYYEQYF.

This sequence joins TRBV23-1 and TRBJ2-2, with D possibly being TRBD1 (6 bases). TRBV23-1 is designated an ORF whose function remains uncertain. Trimming left V 1 base short and J 6 bases short, with 18 bases between. The CDR3 is 17 amino acids. CDR3 sequence: CASSQWVSNRDAGELFF. CDR3 in DNA: TGCGCCAGCAGTCAATGGGTGTCAAACAGGGACGCCGGGGAGCTGTTTTTT.

This clone was observed a single time. For the CDR3, the DNA is TGTGCCAGCAGCCAAGCTGGGGATCCGCAGTATTTT. This sequence encodes CASSQAGDPQYF. The gene calls are TRBV4-2 and TRBJ2-3, with D unresolved. The CDR3 has 12 amino acids. Between the trimmed V and J ends, which lost 1 base and 10 bases, there was a span of 9 bases. In germline, CDR1 is LGHNA, CDR2 YNFKEQ.

V gene TRBV5-1 combines with J gene TRBJ2-7; the match to TRBD1 covers 11 bases. The germline V gene encodes CDR1 SGHRS and CDR2 YFSETQ. With V trimmed by 5 bases and J by 2 bases, 6 bases remained unmatched. CDR3 length: 15 amino acids. The CDR3 loop reads CASRWGTGGTYEQYF. CDR3 nucleotide sequence: TGCGCCAGCAGATGGGGGACAGGGGGTACCTACGAGCAGTACTTC.

The DNA for the CDR3 is TGTGCCAGCTCACCGCCCCCCGACAGGGGAAACACCATATATTTT. It specifies CASSPPPDRGNTIYF. The chain uses TRBV18 and TRBJ1-3; the D gene is possibly TRBD1 (6 bases). Trimming shortened V by 3 bases and J by 4 bases, and 13 bases separated the two germline ends. The CDR3 has 15 amino acids. Germline CDR1 reads KGHSH; CDR2 reads LQKENI. Variable domain in full (rest from reference TRBV18 and TRBJ1-3): NAGVMQNPRHLVRRRGQEARLRCSPMKGHSHVYWYRQLPEEGLKFMVYLQKENIIDESGMPKERFSAEFPKEGPSILRIQQVVRGDSAAYFCASSPPPDRGNTIYFGEGSWLTVV.

CDR3 sequence: CASSPRTGSQETQYF. CDR3 coding DNA: TGTGCCAGCAGCCCTCGGACAGGGTCACAAGAGACCCAGTACTTC. This chain links TRBV7-2 with TRBJ2-5; 8 bases are shared with TRBD1. Germline CDR1 reads SGHTA; CDR2 reads FQGNSA. The ends lost 5 bases at V and 2 bases at J; junction bases unmatched: 7. The CDR3 is 15 amino acids. Full variable domain (remainder filled in from reference TRBV7-2 and TRBJ2-5): GAGVSQSPSNKVTEKGKDVELRCDPISGHTALYWYRQSLGQGLEFLIYFQGNSAPDKSGLPSDRFSAERTGGSVSTLTIQRTQQEDSAVYLCASSPRTGSQETQYFGPGTRLLVL.

The V and J genes are TRBV30 and TRBJ1-2; D not certain. This CDR3 spans 11 amino acids. V lost 5 bases to trimming and J lost 3 bases, with 7 bases between them. Germline CDR1 reads GTSNPN; CDR2 reads SVGIG (reference sequence). The chain's CDR3 is CAWGWDYGYTF. Written as DNA, the CDR3 is TGTGCCTGGGGCTGGGACTATGGCTACACCTTC.